The 27 T cell receptor beta chains presented below share a single source sample, sequenced in a study of OX40 agonist ivuxolimab in advanced cancers. Profiling relied on immunoSEQ multiplex PCR, and the TCRdb table lists in-frame clones only, not all of them. This repertoire shows under 55,000 clones, approximately 84% found once; its top ten account for 14% to 15%. Sample: CD4+ or CD8+ T cells sorted from blood, taken in a trial of the OX40 agonist ivuxolimab. These receptors were taken from an adult with an advanced solid tumor such as melanoma, head and neck, liver or kidney cancer.

The chain couples TRBV7-3 to TRBJ2-1; 10 bases fit TRBD2. CDR1 is SGHTA and CDR2 is FQGTGA in the germline V gene. The V gene end was trimmed by 4 bases and the J gene end by 5 bases; junction bases not matched to a gene: 5. The CDR3 loop spans 15 amino acids. The CDR3 nucleotides are TGTGCCAGCAGCTCCGAGGGACTAGCGAACAATGAGCAGTTCTTC. This translates into CASSSEGLANNEQFF.

The chain combines TRBV5-4 with TRBJ2-7; 7 bases match TRBD1. The V gene's germline CDR1 is SGHNT and CDR2 YYREEE (reference sequence). CDR3 length: 15 amino acids. V dropped 5 bases and J dropped 2; count of bases not matched to a gene: 10. The CDR3: CASSLLGDSTYEQYF. In DNA, the CDR3 is TGTGCCAGCAGTCTGCTTGGGGACAGCACCTACGAGCAGTACTTC. The variable domain in full, with the rest retrieved from reference TRBV5-4 and TRBJ2-7, is ETGVTQSPTHLIKTRGQQVTLRCSSQSGHNTVSWYQQALGQGPQFIFQYYREEENGRGNFPPRFSGLQFPNYSSELNVNALELDDSALYLCASSLLGDSTYEQYFGPGTRLTVT.

The CDR3 protein is CASSQDRDRGSEAFF. CDR3 nucleotides: TGCGCCAGCAGCCAAGATCGGGACAGGGGGTCTGAAGCTTTCTTT. The chain employs TRBV4-3 and TRBJ1-1; 11 nucleotides agree with TRBD1. This CDR3 has 15 amino acids. With 0 bases clipped from V and 6 bases from J, the junction kept 3 bases outside the gene matches. Germline V gives CDR1 LGHNA, CDR2 YSLEER.

This clone was observed a few times. This chain links TRBV29-1 with TRBJ1-1; TRBD1 matches at 7 bases. Germline V gene sequence: CDR1 SQVTM, CDR2 ANQGSEA. Trimming removed 4 bases from V and 7 bases from J; junction bases left unmatched: 6. This CDR3 is 12 amino acids long. The DNA of the CDR3 is TGCAGCGTTGGGAGGGGGCAGAGTGAAGCTTTCTTT. Its protein is CSVGRGQSEAFF.

CDR3 residues: CATSRLRGSYNEQFF. Written as DNA, the CDR3 is TGTGCCACCAGCAGGCTCCGGGGCTCCTACAATGAGCAGTTCTTC. The chain has TRBV15 and TRBJ2-1; perhaps TRBD2 as D (5 bases). In germline, CDR1 is LNHNV, CDR2 YYDKDF (reference sequence). The CDR3 runs 15 residues. With 3 bases removed from V and 0 bases from J, the gap between germline ends came to 9 bases.

The chain has TRBV6-4 and TRBJ1-4; 8 nucleotides match TRBD1. V shed 6 bases, J shed 4 bases, and the junction held 10 bases outside the gene matches. CDR3 length: 16 residues. Per the germline V gene, CDR1 is MRHNA and CDR2 is SNTAGT. The CDR3 sequence: CASSERDGTGNEKLFF. The DNA for the CDR3 is TGTGCCAGCAGCGAAAGGGACGGGACAGGTAATGAAAAACTGTTTTTT.

The V call is TRBV28, the J call TRBJ1-1; D unresolved. CDR1 is MDHEN, CDR2 SYDVKM, per germline. The CDR3 is 13 amino acids. The V end was cut by 5 bases, the J end by 3 bases, with 10 bases between. As DNA, the CDR3 is TGTGCCAGCAGTCCCCGGCCGGACACTGAAGCTTTCTTT. This encodes CASSPRPDTEAFF.

The rearrangement joins TRBV6-5 to TRBJ1-2; D gene unclear. This CDR3 is 15 amino acids long. Germline CDR1 MNHEY, CDR2 SVGAGI. V shed 4 bases and J shed 2 bases, with 14 bases lying between them. This CDR3 reads CASSSVIGPNYGYTF. The CDR3 region has the DNA TGTGCCAGCAGTTCCGTCATTGGGCCCAACTATGGCTACACCTTC.

The genes are TRBV6-6 and TRBJ1-5; no definite D call. Germline-derived CDR1 and CDR2 are MNHNY and SVGAGI (reference sequence). The CDR3 sequence is 12 residues long. V was pared by 0 bases and J by 6 bases, with 3 bases between. CDR3 region: CASSYSGQPQHF. The CDR3 nucleotides are TGTGCCAGCAGTTACTCGGGTCAGCCCCAGCATTTT.

The chain links TRBV9 to TRBJ2-7; D is perhaps TRBD1 or TRBD2 (6 bases each). The germline V gene encodes CDR1 SGDLS and CDR2 YYNGEE. The V end lost 3 bases, the J end lost 0 bases, and 16 bases lay between the germline ends. This CDR3 is built from 16 residues. The CDR3 DNA reads TGTGCCAGCAGCGGGGGGGCGGGAACTAGCTCCTACGAGCAGTACTTC. Its translation: CASSGGAGTSSYEQYF.

The chain uses TRBV9 and TRBJ2-3; D is perhaps TRBD2 (7 bases). Trimming left V 4 bases short and J 2 bases short, with 14 bases between. This CDR3 has 15 residues. Germline loops: CDR1 SGDLS, CDR2 YYNGEE. The CDR3 is CASSKGGDNTDTQYF. In nucleotides, the CDR3 is TGTGCCAGCAGCAAAGGGGGGGATAACACAGATACGCAGTATTTT.

The V and J genes are TRBV7-2 and TRBJ2-3, with D possibly TRBD1 on 5 matching bases. V dropped 3 bases and J dropped 0 bases, with 10 bases sitting between them. The CDR3 has 15 amino acids. Germline V gene lookup returns CDR1 SGHTA and CDR2 FQGNSA. The CDR3 sequence is CASSFTGASTDTQYF. In DNA form, the CDR3 reads TGTGCCAGCAGCTTTACTGGGGCTAGCACAGATACGCAGTATTTT.

The rearrangement links TRBV27 to TRBJ2-3; D uncertain. Looked up from germline, CDR1 is MNHEY and CDR2 is SMNVEV (reference sequence). The CDR3 length is 12 residues. Trimming took 2 bases from V and 3 from J, leaving 3 bases between them. The CDR3 DNA reads as TGTGCCAGCAGTTTAGGGACAGATACGCAGTATTTT. Translation: CASSLGTDTQYF.

This clone was recorded many times. One end of the junction fails to match germline, which may point to a read error. The chain carries TRBV7-7 and TRBJ2-1; maybe TRBD2 (5 bases). The CDR3 is 13 amino acids. Germline V lookup: CDR1 SSHAT, CDR2 FNYEAQ (reference sequence). CDR3 sequence: CASSLAGDNEQFF. CDR3 coding DNA: TGTGCTAGCAGCTTGGCCGGGGACAATGAGCAGTTCTTC.

This chain links TRBV27 with TRBJ2-1, with TRBD2 matching over 9 bases. V was clipped by 0 bases and J by 4 bases; unmatched bases: 7. The germline V gene has CDR1 MNHEY and CDR2 SMNVEV (reference sequence). The CDR3 has 17 residues. This CDR3 reads CASSLSYSSGNYNEQFF. DNA of the CDR3: TGTGCCAGCAGTTTATCTTATTCTAGCGGGAATTACAATGAGCAGTTCTTC.

The chain has TRBV5-6 and TRBJ2-3; D is possibly TRBD1 (5 bases). V dropped 2 bases and J dropped 3 bases, with 10 bases sitting between them. From germline, CDR1 is SGHDT and CDR2 YYEEEE. CDR3 length: 14 residues. Here the CDR3 reads CASSFQPGTDTQYF. Here the CDR3 DNA reads TGTGCCAGCAGCTTTCAACCAGGGACAGATACGCAGTATTTT.

This chain links TRBV5-1 with TRBJ2-7; D is ambiguous. V was cut by 4 bases and J by 3 bases, with 5 bases left in between. Germline CDR1 SGHRS, CDR2 YFSETQ. The CDR3 is 11 residues long. Here the CDR3 reads CASSQHYEQYF. The CDR3 DNA reads as TGCGCCAGCAGCCAGCACTACGAGCAGTACTTC.

The chain couples TRBV9 to TRBJ2-3; D is perhaps TRBD1 or TRBD2 (6 bases each). Trimming left V 0 bases short and J 1 base short, with 12 bases between. Germline loops: CDR1 SGDLS, CDR2 YYNGEE. There are 16 residues in the CDR3. DNA of the CDR3: TGTGCCAGCAGCGTAGAAAACGGGGGCCGCACAGATACGCAGTATTTT. Its translation is CASSVENGGRTDTQYF.

The rearrangement uses TRBV30 and TRBJ1-1, with D perhaps TRBD1 (6 bases). There are 12 residues in the CDR3. V gave up 3 bases and J gave up 2 bases, with 7 bases separating them. CDR1 and CDR2 from the germline V gene are GTSNPN and SVGIG (reference sequence). The CDR3 bases are TGTGCCTGGAGGGACAGCAACACTGAAGCTTTCTTT. Its protein product is CAWRDSNTEAFF.

The V gene is TRBV28, the J gene TRBJ1-5, with D tentatively TRBD1 (5 bases). Trimming removed 5 bases at V and 10 bases at J, with 15 bases between. The germline CDR1 and CDR2 sequences are MDHEN and SYDVKM. This CDR3 is 13 amino acids long. CDR3 sequence: CASSGGDQGPQHF. The CDR3 DNA sequence: TGTGCCAGCAGTGGCGGTGATCAGGGACCCCAGCATTTT.

The chain carries TRBV11-2 and TRBJ2-7; 11 bases align to TRBD2. V shed 5 bases, J shed 2 bases, and the junction held 8 bases outside the gene matches. This CDR3 is built from 16 residues. From germline, CDR1 is SGHAT and CDR2 FQNNGV. DNA for the CDR3: TGTGCCAGCAGCGATCAGACTAGCGGGATCCCCTACGAGCAGTACTTC. Translated: CASSDQTSGIPYEQYF. The complete variable domain, with remaining parts taken from reference TRBV11-2 and TRBJ2-7, reads EAGVAQSPRYKIIEKRQSVAFWCNPISGHATLYWYQQILGQGPKLLIQFQNNGVVDDSQLPKDRFSAERLKGVDSTLKIQPAKLEDSAVYLCASSDQTSGIPYEQYFGPGTRLTVT.

This chain joins TRBV13 and TRBJ1-1; 9 bases are shared with TRBD1. Trimming at V came to 4 bases and at J to 2 bases, leaving 2 bases not matched to a gene. CDR1 PRHDT and CDR2 FYEKMQ come from the germline V gene (reference sequence). The CDR3 runs 14 residues. CDR3 loop: CASSSDRGNTEAFF. The CDR3 nucleotides read TGTGCCAGCAGCTCGGACAGGGGAAACACTGAAGCTTTCTTT.

This rearrangement joins TRBV7-6 to TRBJ1-2; TRBD1 aligns across 8 bases. The V segment lost 5 bases and the J segment 8 bases; nucleotides outside the gene matches: 7. From germline, CDR1 is SGHVS and CDR2 FNYEAQ. The CDR3 has 13 amino acids. CDR3 loop: CASSPDRGGGYTF. Here the CDR3 DNA reads TGTGCCAGCAGCCCCGACAGGGGAGGAGGCTACACCTTC.

The CDR3 bases are TGTGCCAGCAGTGTTGAGGAGGACAGCTCCTACGAGCAGTACTTC. Its translation is CASSVEEDSSYEQYF. The rearrangement joins TRBV25-1 to TRBJ2-7, with D perhaps TRBD1 (6 bases). V lost 4 bases and J 0 bases, leaving 13 bases between the germline ends. The CDR3 consists of 15 residues. Germline V lookup: CDR1 MGHDK, CDR2 SYGVNS.

The V call is TRBV6-6, the J call TRBJ2-1, with 9 bases lining up with TRBD2. The CDR3 runs to 13 residues. Trimming at V came to 4 bases and at J to 7 bases, leaving 2 bases not matched to a gene. Germline assignment: CDR1 MNHNY and CDR2 SVGAGI (reference sequence). The CDR3 DNA is TGTGCCAGCAGTTTTGGACTAGCGAATGAGCAGTTCTTC. Protein: CASSFGLANEQFF.

Only one count was recorded for this clone. The rearrangement joins TRBV21-1 to TRBJ1-1. TRBV21-1 is listed as a pseudogene. The CDR3 is made up of 14 amino acids. The DNA of the CDR3 is TGTGCCAGCAGCTCTCACGGGGGTAACACTGAAGCTTTCTTT. This sequence encodes CASSSHGGNTEAFF.

The CDR3 spells CASSIWGADGYTF. The CDR3 DNA sequence: TGTGCCAGTAGTATCTGGGGGGCGGACGGCTACACCTTC. The chain employs TRBV19 and TRBJ1-2, with D tentatively TRBD1 (6 bases). The ends were cut back, 3 bases at V and 8 bases at J, with 13 bases in the middle. Germline V gene data show CDR1 as LNHDA and CDR2 as SQIVND (reference sequence). CDR3 length: 13 residues.